The clone carrying this T cell receptor (beta chain) was seen a few times. The sample is drawn from a study of blood T cells in healthy people across ages. The donors, all healthy, were Caucasians living in Russia, aged about 6 to 100. No fewer than 5 micrograms of total RNA were isolated from every sample. The J segment lost 10 bases and the V segment lost 0 bases, leaving 8 bases of the junction unmatched. This CDR3 is 16 amino acids long. In germline, CDR1 is LGHNA, CDR2 YSLEER. Combining a sample-barcoded 5' primer with a J-beta primer mix, a second PCR ran for about 7 to 11 cycles. TCRdb re-called the 5' RACE reads through MiXCR, storing one row per CDR3 protein. Among about 580,000 distinct CDR3 sequences listed, roughly 48% were seen once.

This TCR was recovered from a man older than 75 in good health. This chain joins TRBV4-3 and TRBJ1-6; 8 positions match TRBD1. Sequenced sample: blood. The CDR3 sequence: CASSQEVRTGHSPLHF. CDR3 DNA: TGCGCCAGCAGCCAAGAAGTCCGGACAGGGCACTCACCCCTCCACTTT.